These 26 T cell receptor beta chains were all obtained from the same sample, sequenced in a study of blood T cell repertoires in COVID-19. Clones were read by immunoSEQ multiplex PCR, and TCRdb kept only the in-frame ones, dropping some. The data hold around 110,000 clones, with approximately 83% observed a single time. What was sequenced was peripheral blood. These receptors were collected from a woman in her sixties or seventies with acute or convalescent COVID-19.

This rearrangement joins TRBV5-4 to TRBJ1-1, with 9 bases fitting TRBD1. The CDR3 spans 16 residues. Germline loops: CDR1 SGHNT, CDR2 YYREEE (reference sequence). Trimming cost V 4 bases and J 1 base; bases outside gene matches: 8. The CDR3 reads CASSPGQGSPNTEAFF. In nucleotides, the CDR3 is TGTGCCAGCAGCCCTGGACAGGGGTCGCCGAACACTGAAGCTTTCTTT.

J is TRBJ1-4 and V is TRBV10-2; the D gene is possibly TRBD1 (6 bases). From germline, CDR1 is WSHSY and CDR2 SAAADI. The V end lost 1 base, the J end lost 1 base, and 10 bases lay between the germline ends. The CDR3 has 16 residues. This chain's CDR3 is CASSEWGGLTNEKLFF. CDR3 nucleotides: TGCGCCAGCAGTGAGTGGGGGGGGCTAACTAATGAAAAACTGTTTTTT.

The chain couples TRBV12-3 or TRBV12-4 to TRBJ2-2; D is perhaps TRBD2 (5 bases). CDR3 length: 13 amino acids. With 1 base removed from V and 8 bases from J, the gap between germline ends came to 8 bases. The CDR3 is CASSLVLAGELFF. In DNA, the CDR3 is TGTGCCAGCAGTTTAGTTTTAGCGGGGGAGCTGTTTTTT.

The chain is built from TRBV9 and TRBJ2-5; D is possibly TRBD1 (5 bases). The V end lost 0 bases, the J end lost 5 bases, and 14 bases lay between the germline ends. The CDR3 runs 15 residues. Germline values: CDR1 SGDLS, CDR2 YYNGEE. CDR3 loop: CASSVEAGLGETQYF. CDR3 nucleotide sequence: TGTGCCAGCAGCGTAGAGGCAGGGTTAGGGGAGACCCAGTACTTC.

V is TRBV5-5 and J is TRBJ2-5; tentative D call: TRBD1 (5 bases). Germline V CDR1 and CDR2: SGHKS, YYEKEE (reference sequence). V was shortened by 1 base and J by 4 bases, with 14 bases between the two germline ends. This CDR3 contains 15 residues. DNA of the CDR3: TGTGCCAGCAGCTTGAGGATCTCCCAGGGAGAGACCCAGTACTTC. Translated: CASSLRISQGETQYF.

This chain links TRBV2 with TRBJ2-5; D gene unclear. The CDR3 extends over 12 amino acids. From germline, CDR1 is SNHLY and CDR2 FYNNEI. The germline V and J ends were trimmed by 9 bases and 3 bases, with 11 bases remaining between them. CDR3 DNA: TGTGCCAGTACAGACCTTAAAGAGACCCAGTACTTC. Amino acid sequence: CASTDLKETQYF.

The chain joins TRBV5-6 to TRBJ2-7; 8 nucleotides align to TRBD1. The CDR3 consists of 13 residues. The V and J ends lost 6 bases and 6 bases, in that order; junction bases with no gene match: 8. In germline, CDR1 is SGHDT, CDR2 YYEEEE. The CDR3 here is CASTYRGVGEQYV. DNA of the CDR3: TGTGCCAGCACCTACAGGGGGGTAGGCGAGCAGTACGTC.

This clone appeared a few times. The chain combines TRBV6-1 with TRBJ1-6; D gene unclear. This CDR3 contains 13 residues. V lost 3 bases and J lost 9, with 9 bases in between. CDR1 MNHNS and CDR2 SASEGT come from the germline V gene. Here the CDR3 DNA reads TGTGCCAGCAGTGATTTGGGCATTTCACCCCTCCACTTT. Its translation is CASSDLGISPLHF.

The chain joins TRBV3-1 (or the pseudogene TRBV3-2) to TRBJ2-1; possibly TRBD2 for D (6 bases). Trimming pared 6 bases from V and 9 bases from J, leaving 12 bases between. This CDR3 region has 12 residues. In germline, CDR1 is LGHDT, CDR2 YNNKEL (reference sequence). The CDR3 DNA sequence: TGTGCCAGCAGTTATGGGGGAGGTGAGCAGTTCTTC. This encodes CASSYGGGEQFF.

The chain joins TRBV3-1 (or the pseudogene TRBV3-2) to TRBJ1-1; perhaps TRBD1 as D (6 bases). V lost 4 bases and J 3 bases, leaving 18 bases between the germline ends. Per germline, CDR1 LGHDT and CDR2 YNNKEL (reference sequence). The CDR3 is 16 amino acids. Written as DNA, the CDR3 is TGTGCCAGCAGCCCTCGGGGGGGCCAAAAGGACACTGAAGCTTTCTTT. Its translation is CASSPRGGQKDTEAFF.

The CDR3 is CASSVGHPNSPLHF. The CDR3 DNA is TGTGCCAGTAGTGTGGGACACCCCAATTCACCCCTCCACTTT. V usage is TRBV19 and J usage is TRBJ1-6; perhaps TRBD1 as D (6 bases). CDR3 size: 14 residues. Per germline, CDR1 LNHDA and CDR2 SQIVND (reference sequence). The ends were cut back, 5 bases at V and 7 bases at J, with 12 bases in the middle.

The chain is built from TRBV6-6 and TRBJ1-6; 9 nucleotides align to TRBD1. This CDR3 has 15 amino acids. The V and J ends lost 5 bases and 11 bases, in that order; junction bases with no gene match: 10. Germline-derived CDR1 and CDR2 are MNHNY and SVGAGI (reference sequence). The CDR3 sequence: CASSTRDRVFPPLHF. The DNA of the CDR3 is TGTGCCAGCAGTACTCGGGACAGGGTATTTCCACCCCTCCACTTT.

V usage is TRBV10-3 and J usage is TRBJ2-2, with TRBD1 matching over 7 bases. Trimming cost V 5 bases and J 0 bases; bases outside gene matches: 3. The CDR3 is 15 amino acids. Germline V gives CDR1 ENHRY, CDR2 SYGVKD. The CDR3 is CAISRQGANTGELFF. CDR3 DNA sequence: TGTGCCATCAGTCGACAGGGCGCGAACACCGGGGAGCTGTTTTTT.

V usage is TRBV6-2 or TRBV6-3 and J usage is TRBJ2-3; TRBD1 agrees at 8 bases. CDR1 is MNHEY and CDR2 is SVGEGT in the germline V gene. Losses at the gene ends were 6 bases for V and 2 bases for J; bases not matched to a gene: 7. This CDR3 contains 15 residues. The CDR3 DNA reads TGTGCCAGCAGCCTAGGACAGGGAATCACAGATACGCAGTATTTT. Translating gives CASSLGQGITDTQYF.

The rearrangement uses TRBV7-9 and TRBJ2-4; 11 bases align to TRBD2. V dropped 1 base and J dropped 6; count of bases not matched to a gene: 14. CDR3 length: 19 residues. Germline V lookup: CDR1 SEHNR, CDR2 FQNEAQ (reference sequence). CDR3 bases: TGTGCCAGCAGCTTAGGCCCTCCGTTAACTAGCGGGGGAAGAAACATTCAGTACTTC. Residues: CASSLGPPLTSGGRNIQYF.

V is TRBV3-1 (or the pseudogene TRBV3-2) and J is TRBJ1-3; D remains unclear. The CDR3 consists of 16 residues. Deletions cut 0 bases from V and 0 bases from J, with 9 bases between. From germline, CDR1 is LGHDT and CDR2 YNNKEL (reference sequence). The chain's CDR3 is CASSQEKGVSGNTIYF. The CDR3 DNA reads as TGTGCCAGCAGCCAAGAGAAAGGAGTCTCTGGAAACACCATATATTTT.

This clone came up a few times. The rearrangement uses TRBV7-9 and TRBJ2-5; 14 bases map to TRBD2. The V segment lost 5 bases and the J segment 2 bases; nucleotides outside the gene matches: 4. Per the germline V gene, CDR1 is SEHNR and CDR2 is FQNEAQ (reference sequence). This CDR3 has 16 amino acids. The CDR3 DNA follows: TGTGCCAGCAGCCGTGGACTAGCGGGGGGACAAGAGACCCAGTACTTC. This encodes CASSRGLAGGQETQYF.

This chain's CDR3 is CASSVGRGGQPQHF. The CDR3 DNA is TGTGCCAGCAGTGTGGGCAGGGGCGGGCAGCCCCAGCATTTT. The chain couples TRBV2 to TRBJ1-5; a weak D match, TRBD1 (6 bases). This CDR3 is built from 14 residues. V lost 4 bases and J 7 bases, leaving 14 bases between the germline ends. Germline V gene sequence: CDR1 SNHLY, CDR2 FYNNEI. Combining the CDR3 with reference TRBV2 and TRBJ1-5 gives the whole variable domain EPEVTQTPSHQVTQMGQEVILRCVPISNHLYFYWYRQILGQKVEFLVSFYNNEISEKSEIFDDQFSVERPDGSNFTLKIRSTKLEDSAMYFCASSVGRGGQPQHFGDGTRLSIL.

The genes are TRBV4-1 and TRBJ2-3; the D is unclear. Germline assignment: CDR1 MGHRA and CDR2 YSYEKL. The CDR3 is made up of 13 amino acids. V lost 1 base, J lost 5 bases, and 7 bases lay in between. The CDR3 protein is CASSQGVQDTQYF. The CDR3 DNA is TGCGCCAGCAGCCAAGGTGTCCAAGATACGCAGTATTTT.

The CDR3 DNA reads as TGTGCCAGCAGTGAGCGCCGGGGGGGCCCTGGTTATAGCAATCAGCCCCAGCATTTT. It specifies CASSERRGGPGYSNQPQHF. J is TRBJ1-5 and V is TRBV6-1; D might be TRBD1 (6 bases). Germline CDR1 reads MNHNS; CDR2 reads SASEGT. There are 19 residues in the CDR3. Trimming removed 3 bases from V and 0 bases from J, with 21 bases in between.

The CDR3 region is CASSIDYRVAAERNAEAFF. The CDR3 nucleotides read TGTGCCAGTAGTATAGATTATCGGGTCGCTGCAGAACGAAACGCTGAAGCTTTCTTT. This chain links TRBV19 with TRBJ1-1, with D uncertain. The CDR3 is made up of 19 amino acids. Trimming removed 0 bases from V and 6 bases from J, with 26 bases in between. Germline CDR1 LNHDA, CDR2 SQIVND (reference sequence).

V usage is TRBV7-9 and J usage is TRBJ2-3; a possible D gene is TRBD1 (6 bases). Between the trimmed V and J ends, which lost 7 bases and 4 bases, there was a span of 15 bases. The CDR3 covers 14 residues. Germline loops: CDR1 SEHNR, CDR2 FQNEAQ (reference sequence). The DNA of the CDR3 is TGTGCCAGCACCTCTCCCACAGGGCCAGATACGCAGTATTTT. It specifies CASTSPTGPDTQYF.

The rearrangement joins TRBV6-2 or TRBV6-3 to TRBJ1-6, with D maybe TRBD1 (5 bases). Trimming left V 2 bases short and J 6 bases short, with 14 bases between. This CDR3 has 16 residues. Germline CDR1 is MNHEY and CDR2 is SVGEGT. The CDR3 spells CASSYLREVVNSPLHF. CDR3 DNA: TGTGCCAGCAGTTACCTCAGGGAAGTCGTTAATTCACCCCTCCACTTT.

The chain joins TRBV2 to TRBJ1-2, with D perhaps matching TRBD1 (6 bases). Germline V gene sequence: CDR1 SNHLY, CDR2 FYNNEI. Trimming took off 5 bases at V and 8 bases at J, with 12 bases between the two ends. The CDR3 sequence is 12 residues long. In nucleotides, the CDR3 is TGTGCCAGCAGTTGGGAACAGGGAGGCTACACCTTC. Amino acid sequence: CASSWEQGGYTF.

CDR3 region: CASTFRGTAAGNTIYF. The CDR3 bases are TGTGCCAGCACCTTCCGAGGGACAGCGGCCGGAAACACCATATATTTT. V gene TRBV5-4 combines with J gene TRBJ1-3; 7 bases fit TRBD1. Germline V lookup: CDR1 SGHNT, CDR2 YYREEE (reference sequence). The CDR3 is 16 residues long. The ends lost 6 bases at V and 4 bases at J; junction bases unmatched: 13.

The chain couples TRBV5-8 to TRBJ1-5; D not certain. V was clipped by 2 bases and J by 7 bases, with 13 bases between them. The CDR3 extends over 14 amino acids. Germline loops: CDR1 SGHTS, CDR2 YDEGEE. The CDR3 DNA reads as TGTGCCAGCAGCTTAACGGGTTATGGACAGCCCCAGCATTTT. This encodes CASSLTGYGQPQHF.